The TCR beta chain under discussion was sequenced for a study of cytomegalovirus exposure and HLA in healthy donors. Primers included in the PCR were 60 Vbeta and 13 Jbeta primers. Some clones are missing from TCRdb's copy, which holds only in-frame ones; the method was immunoSEQ multiplex PCR. Of roughly 130,000 clones listed, roughly 88% were seen once; the top ten hold 0.4% to 0.55%. Trimming removed 6 bases from V and 4 bases from J, with 10 bases in between. From germline, CDR1 is MDHEN and CDR2 SYDVKM. The CDR3 is 13 residues long. Sequencing used PBMCs. The receptor's source is a woman in her forties in good health and CMV-seronegative. The chain carries TRBV28 and TRBJ1-3; D is perhaps TRBD1 (6 bases). The CDR3, as DNA: TGTGCCAGCAGGCAGGGGCCCGGAAACACCATATATTTT. Protein product: CASRQGPGNTIYF.